These 9 T cell receptor beta chains originate from one sample sequenced in a study of human T cells and chemical hapten exposure. The sample's time point: patch test 1, 2 weeks after DPC sensitization. Treatment specified: therapeutic diphenylcyclopropenone sensitization with weekly scalp DPC. Each CDR3 protein gets one entry after TCRdb re-called the RACE reads with MiXCR. The profile covers 150,000 to 200,000 distinct CDR3 sequences, with roughly 15% appearing a single time and 1.7% taken by the ten largest. Material: whole blood, obtained in connection with sensitization to the hapten diphenylcyclopropenone (DPC). These receptors all stem from a woman in her twenties or thirties with alopecia areata. Some clones in this sample may be carry-over from other donors' samples.

The CDR3: CASSLTGTGGQPQHF. In DNA, the CDR3 is TGTGCCAGCAGCTTAACCGGGACAGGGGGTCAGCCCCAGCATTTT. The genes are TRBV7-9 and TRBJ1-5; 11 bases align to TRBD1. The ends lost 2 bases at V and 6 bases at J; junction bases unmatched: 3. CDR3 length: 15 amino acids. Germline V gives CDR1 SEHNR, CDR2 FQNEAQ (reference sequence).

V and J are TRBV24-1 and TRBJ2-2, with TRBD1 matching over 7 bases. With V trimmed by 2 bases and J by 2 bases, 4 bases remained unmatched. The germline V gene encodes CDR1 KGHDR and CDR2 SFDVKD. The CDR3 sequence is 16 residues long. The CDR3 DNA sequence: TGTGCCACCAGTGATTCCGGGACAGCAAACACCGGGGAGCTGTTTTTT. This codes for CATSDSGTANTGELFF.

This clonotype was found a few times. This chain uses TRBV20-1 with TRBJ2-3, with TRBD2 matching over 12 bases. The ends lost 1 base at V and 2 bases at J; junction bases unmatched: 7. The germline V gene has CDR1 DFQATT and CDR2 SNEGSKA (reference sequence). The CDR3 is made up of 17 amino acids. CDR3 sequence reads: CSARVPGLAGNTDTQYF. In DNA, the CDR3 is TGCAGTGCTAGAGTTCCAGGACTAGCGGGAAACACAGATACGCAGTATTTT.

Comments on this clonotype: At one end the junction does not follow the germline gene, possibly because of a read error. The chain uses TRBV7-6 and TRBJ2-2; D may match TRBD1 or TRBD2 (5 bases each). CDR1 is SGHVS, CDR2 FNYEAQ, per germline. CDR3 length: 13 residues. CDR3 residues: CASAVTNTGDLFF. The CDR3 nucleotides read TGTGCCAGCGCTGTGACGAACACCGGGGACCTGTTTTTT.

The table lists this clonotype with many counts. This chain joins TRBV7-8 and TRBJ2-2; D not resolved. Between the trimmed V and J ends, which lost 2 bases and 4 bases, there was a span of 11 bases. The germline V gene encodes CDR1 SGHVS and CDR2 FQNEAQ. The CDR3 spans 15 residues. The CDR3: CASSLLQSGTGELFF. CDR3 DNA sequence: TGTGCCAGCAGCTTACTGCAGTCTGGCACCGGGGAGCTGTTTTTT.

This clonotype was counted ten times or more. The CDR3 sequence is CASSDRTGTLGYEQYF. DNA of the CDR3: TGTGCCAGCAGTGACCGAACCGGGACCCTAGGGTACGAGCAGTACTTC. The chain employs TRBV6-6 and TRBJ2-7, with D perhaps given as TRBD1 or TRBD2 (5 bases each). This CDR3 has 16 residues. Trimming took off 5 bases at V and 4 bases at J, with 21 bases between the two ends. Germline CDR1 MNHNY, CDR2 SVGAGI (reference sequence).

This clonotype was seen a handful of times. The gene calls are TRBV12-3 or TRBV12-4 and TRBJ1-1, with a possible D match to TRBD1 (5 bases). V gave up 7 bases and J gave up 1 base, with 10 bases separating them. This CDR3 is built from 13 residues. For the CDR3, the DNA is TGTGCCAGCAAGATGGGGCAGAACACTGAAGCTTTCTTT. It is translated as CASKMGQNTEAFF.

This clonotype was recorded a few times. The J gene is TRBJ2-5, the V gene TRBV20-1; D is perhaps TRBD1 (5 bases). CDR1 DFQATT and CDR2 SNEGSKA come from the germline V gene (reference sequence). The CDR3 contains 13 residues. V shed 1 base and J shed 2 bases, with 8 bases lying between them. CDR3 in amino acids: CSARVAGQETQYF. The DNA of the CDR3 is TGCAGTGCTAGAGTGGCAGGGCAAGAGACCCAGTACTTC.

In DNA form, the CDR3 reads TGTGCCAGCAGTCCGGGTCCGCAGGCCCAGTACTTC. This sequence encodes CASSPGPQAQYF. The gene calls are TRBV6-1 and TRBJ2-5; D is undetermined. Germline V gene lookup returns CDR1 MNHNS and CDR2 SASEGT. The CDR3 totals 12 residues. With 5 bases removed from V and 9 bases from J, the gap between germline ends came to 13 bases.